This TCR beta chain was recorded in a study of shared clonotypes between healthy human individuals. This clone has more than one count but fewer than ten. Its antigen remains unidentified. Other nucleotide sequences in the sample specify the same CDR3. Libraries were prepared by immunoSEQ multiplex PCR; TCRdb keeps only in-frame clonotypes and omits some of them. The repertoire holds 2.3 million or so clones, roughly 93% seen once, with under 0.45% in the top ten. Notes on the study in general: The naive CD4 repertoires of several donors were compared, and approximately 4.5% of clonotypes were shared.

Source material: naive CD4+ T cells from PBMCs. Sample subset: CD45RA+ positively selected. This TCR derives from a man aged 18 to 30 in good health. Some clones in this sample may be carry-over from other donors' samples.

The CDR3 spells CASSPLNQPQHF. In DNA, the CDR3 is TGTGCCAGCAGCCCCCTCAATCAGCCCCAGCATTTT. This chain links TRBV28 with TRBJ1-5; no definite D call. The CDR3 runs 12 residues. Between the trimmed V and J ends, which lost 6 bases and 3 bases, there was a span of 6 bases. Germline CDR1 reads MDHEN; CDR2 reads SYDVKM.